A selection of T cell receptor beta chains follows, all from one sample in a study of cytomegalovirus exposure and HLA in healthy donors. Clones were sequenced by immunoSEQ multiplex PCR, and TCRdb holds only the in-frame ones, with some missing. The repertoire has 90,000 to 150,000 clones, around 89% of them found once; the top ten carry about 6%. Sequencing used PBMCs. These receptors were obtained from a woman between 18 and 30 years old in good health and CMV-seropositive. Both conserved end residues are part of each CDR3. A D gene is named only where the DNA matches it firmly. The size entry is marked missing in some rows and otherwise reads once, few, many or a size class.

D	V	J	size	CDR3	DNA
.	TRBV19	TRBJ1-2	.	CATFADGYTF	TGTGCCACCTTCGCAGATGGCTACACCTTC
.	TRBV9	TRBJ2-3	.	CASSVVAVPDTQYF	TGTGCCAGCAGCGTCGTGGCAGTCCCAGATACGCAGTATTTT
TRBD2	TRBV4-2	TRBJ2-1	once	CASSQDRVPFLSGGNEQFF	TGTGCCAGCAGCCAAGATCGGGTCCCCTTCTTGAGCGGGGGCAATGAGCAGTTCTTC
.	TRBV9	TRBJ1-2	.	CASSGGGRIINGYTF	TGTGCCAGCAGCGGTGGGGGCCGCATTATAAATGGCTACACCTTC
.	TRBV6-1	TRBJ2-7	.	CASSEAPLQGYEQYF	TGTGCCAGCAGTGAAGCCCCCCTTCAGGGCTACGAGCAGTACTTC
TRBD2	TRBV5-1	TRBJ2-5	few	CASSLSSSGTRETQYF	TGCGCCAGCAGCTTAAGTTCCAGCGGGACTAGAGAGACCCAGTACTTC
TRBD1	TRBV15	TRBJ2-2	.	CATSRGTGSTGELFF	TGTGCCACCAGCAGAGGGACAGGGTCCACCGGGGAGCTGTTTTTT
TRBD2	TRBV11-1	TRBJ2-3	.	CASSLGLAGSTDTQYF	TGTGCCAGCAGCTTAGGACTAGCGGGGAGCACAGATACGCAGTATTTT
.	TRBV2	TRBJ2-3	.	CASSLVRDTQYF	TGTGCCAGCAGTTTAGTCCGAGATACGCAGTATTTT
.	TRBV7-9	TRBJ1-3	.	CASSLEFRQAGNTIYF	TGTGCCAGCAGCTTAGAATTCAGGCAGGCAGGAAACACCATATATTTT
TRBD1	TRBV18	TRBJ1-3	.	CASSSVDRAGNTIYF	TGTGCCAGCTCATCGGTTGACAGGGCTGGAAACACCATATATTTT
TRBD1	TRBV11-3	TRBJ2-7	.	CASSWTGGPQRSDEQYF	TGTGCCAGCAGTTGGACAGGGGGCCCTCAGAGGAGTGACGAGCAGTACTTC
.	TRBV5-4	TRBJ1-2	.	CASSADGWVGDGYTF	TGTGCCAGCAGCGCGGACGGATGGGTAGGGGATGGCTACACCTTC
TRBD1	TRBV29-1	TRBJ2-3	.	CSVRDRRTDTQYF	TGCAGCGTCCGGGACAGGCGCACAGATACGCAGTATTTT
TRBD1	TRBV7-7	TRBJ2-7	.	CASSPGQGTGYEQYF	TGTGCTAGCAGCCCGGGACAGGGCACGGGGTACGAGCAGTACTTC
.	TRBV7-9	TRBJ1-1	.	CASSPRTEAFF	TGTGCCAGCAGCCCCAGGACTGAAGCTTTCTTT
.	TRBV4-3	TRBJ2-1	.	CASSQDHYNEQFF	TGCGCCAGCAGCCAAGATCACTACAATGAGCAGTTCTTC
TRBD2	TRBV7-8	TRBJ2-5	.	CASSQGGASGRETQYF	TGTGCCAGCAGCCAAGGTGGGGCTAGCGGGAGGGAGACCCAGTACTTC
.	TRBV6-1	TRBJ1-3	.	CASGARGKSGNTIYF	TGTGCCAGCGGGGCTAGGGGCAAGTCTGGAAACACCATATATTTT
TRBD1	TRBV19	TRBJ1-2	.	CATTDRGSNYGYTF	TGTGCCACCACGGACAGGGGATCTAACTATGGCTACACCTTC
.	TRBV6-5	TRBJ2-2	.	CASSYSRANTGELFF	TGTGCCAGCAGTTACAGCAGGGCGAACACCGGGGAGCTGTTTTTT
.	TRBV5-4	TRBJ2-7	.	CASSSILAGEQYF	TGTGCCAGCAGCTCCATACTAGCCGGGGAGCAGTACTTC